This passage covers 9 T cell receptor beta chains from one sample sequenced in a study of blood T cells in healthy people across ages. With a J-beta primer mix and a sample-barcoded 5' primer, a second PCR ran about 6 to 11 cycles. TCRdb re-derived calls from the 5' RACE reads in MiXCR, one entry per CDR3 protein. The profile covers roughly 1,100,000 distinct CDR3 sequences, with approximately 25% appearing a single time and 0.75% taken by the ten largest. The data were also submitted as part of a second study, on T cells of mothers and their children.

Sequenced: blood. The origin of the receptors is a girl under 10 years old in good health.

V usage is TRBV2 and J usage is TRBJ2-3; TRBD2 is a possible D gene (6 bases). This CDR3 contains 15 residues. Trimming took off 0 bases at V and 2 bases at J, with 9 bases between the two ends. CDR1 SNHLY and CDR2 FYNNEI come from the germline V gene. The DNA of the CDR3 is TGTGCCAGCAGTGAAGCTAGCGGATACACAGATACGCAGTATTTT. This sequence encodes CASSEASGYTDTQYF.

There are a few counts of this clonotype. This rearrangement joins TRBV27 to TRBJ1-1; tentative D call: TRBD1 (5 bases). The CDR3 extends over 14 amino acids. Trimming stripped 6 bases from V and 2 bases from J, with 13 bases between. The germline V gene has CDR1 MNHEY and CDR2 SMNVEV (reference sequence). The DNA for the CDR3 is TGTGCCAGCAGGGCACAGGACCGAAACACTGAAGCTTTCTTT. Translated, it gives CASRAQDRNTEAFF.

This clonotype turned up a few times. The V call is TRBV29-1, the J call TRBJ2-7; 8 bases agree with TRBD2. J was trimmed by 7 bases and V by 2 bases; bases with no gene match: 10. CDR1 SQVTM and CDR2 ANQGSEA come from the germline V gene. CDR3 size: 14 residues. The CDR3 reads CSVEIGAAGEEQYF. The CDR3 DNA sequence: TGCAGCGTTGAAATAGGGGCAGCGGGAGAAGAGCAGTACTTC.

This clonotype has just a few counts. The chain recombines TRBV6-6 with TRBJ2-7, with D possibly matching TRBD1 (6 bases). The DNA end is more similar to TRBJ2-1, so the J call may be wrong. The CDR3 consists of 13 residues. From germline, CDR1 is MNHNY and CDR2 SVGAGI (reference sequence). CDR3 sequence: CATGTLQSNEQFF. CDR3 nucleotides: TGTGCCACGGGGACACTACAAAGCAATGAGCAGTTCTTC.

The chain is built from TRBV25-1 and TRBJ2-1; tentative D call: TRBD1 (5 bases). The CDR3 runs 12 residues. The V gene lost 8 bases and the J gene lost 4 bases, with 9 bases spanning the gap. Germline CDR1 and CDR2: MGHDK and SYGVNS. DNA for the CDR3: TGTGCCAGCTGGAAGGGGTACAATGAGCAGTTCTTC. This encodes CASWKGYNEQFF.

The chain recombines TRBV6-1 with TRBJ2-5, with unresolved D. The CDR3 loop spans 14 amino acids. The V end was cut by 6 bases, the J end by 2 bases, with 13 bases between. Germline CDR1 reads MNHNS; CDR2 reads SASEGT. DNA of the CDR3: TGTGCCAGCAGGGTAGGCAGGCAGCAAGAGACCCAGTACTTC. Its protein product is CASRVGRQQETQYF.

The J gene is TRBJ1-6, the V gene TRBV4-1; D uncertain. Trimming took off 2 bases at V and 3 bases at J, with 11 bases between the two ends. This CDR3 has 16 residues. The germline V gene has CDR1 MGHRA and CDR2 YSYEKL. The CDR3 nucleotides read TGCGCCAGCAGCCAACTGACGGAAGTCTATAATTCACCCCTCCACTTT. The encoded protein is CASSQLTEVYNSPLHF.

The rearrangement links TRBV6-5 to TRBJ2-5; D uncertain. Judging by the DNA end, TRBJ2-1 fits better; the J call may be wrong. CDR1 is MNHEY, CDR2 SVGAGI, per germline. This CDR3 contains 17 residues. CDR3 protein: CASSYRPWATNANEQFF. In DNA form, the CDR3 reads TGTGCCAGCAGTTACCGCCCCTGGGCCACCAACGCAAATGAGCAGTTCTTC.

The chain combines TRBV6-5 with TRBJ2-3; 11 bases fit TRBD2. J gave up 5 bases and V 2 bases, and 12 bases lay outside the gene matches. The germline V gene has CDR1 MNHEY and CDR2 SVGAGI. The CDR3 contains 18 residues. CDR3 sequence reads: CASSYLAALAGDGDTQYF. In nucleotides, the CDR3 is TGTGCCAGCAGTTACCTTGCCGCACTAGCGGGAGATGGAGATACGCAGTATTTT.